What follows is one T cell receptor beta chain and its context. From the 5' RACE reads, TCRdb called clonotypes with MiXCR, one entry per CDR3 protein. The sample comprises about 38,000 distinct CDR3 sequences, 7% to 8.5% of which are singletons, and approximately 5.3% rests with the top ten. The source of the sample is a study of neurological immune-mediated disorders. Sorted libraries were derived from about a million CD4+ or CD8+ T cells. Germline values: CDR1 SGHTA, CDR2 FQGNSA. The junction had 14 bases not matched to a gene; V was cut back by 5 bases and J by 4 bases. The CDR3 is 18 amino acids.

V gene TRBV7-2 combines with J gene TRBJ2-3; 11 nucleotides line up with TRBD2. The sample taken for sequencing was CD4+ T cells from blood. The sequence was collected from a man aged 45 to 65 in good health. The CDR3 reads CASSPRWTSGLGADTQYF. The CDR3 DNA is TGTGCCAGCAGCCCCCGGTGGACTAGCGGGTTAGGGGCAGATACGCAGTATTTT.